This T cell receptor beta chain came from a study of cytomegalovirus exposure and HLA in healthy donors. PCR employed 60 Vbeta and 13 Jbeta primers. TCRdb keeps only in-frame clones here, not all; method: immunoSEQ multiplex PCR. The table includes roughly 200,000 clones, around 79% detected once. This CDR3 has 13 amino acids. J lost 0 bases, V lost 8 bases, and 3 bases had no gene match. The germline gives CDR1 SGHNT, CDR2 YYREEE (reference sequence). The clonotype was recovered from a woman in her 30s in good health and CMV-seropositive. The sample was PBMCs. The chain has TRBV5-4 and TRBJ2-5, with 8 bases fitting TRBD1. The CDR3, as DNA: TGTGCCAGTCGGACAGGGTACCAAGAGACCCAGTACTTC. Protein sequence: CASRTGYQETQYF.